The rows below give T cell receptor beta chains drawn from one sample of a study of T cell responses to AZD1222 COVID-19 vaccine. The protocol was immunoSEQ multiplex PCR, while the TCRdb copy is restricted to in-frame clones and leaves out a portion. The sample holds about 83,000 clones, roughly 82% seen once. The material sequenced was peripheral blood, taken on day 0 of AZD1222 vaccination. These receptors were taken from an adult in good health. Both conserved end residues are part of each CDR3. The D gene is left open where the match is weak. Not all rows give a size; the values are once, few, many and, for expanded clones, a class.

abundance,v_gene,j_gene,d_gene,CDR3nt,CDR3aa
.,TRBV6-5,TRBJ1-5,.,TGTGCCACTGCAACGGGGGGACAGCCCCAGCATTTT,CATATGGQPQHF
.,TRBV6-4,TRBJ1-2,.,TGTGCCAGCAGTGAGGAATTGTCCAACTATGGCTACACCTTC,CASSEELSNYGYTF
.,TRBV9,TRBJ1-5,TRBD1,TGTGCCAGCAGCGGAACAGGGGAGAGCAGTCAGCCCCAGCATTTT,CASSGTGESSQPQHF
.,TRBV24-1,TRBJ2-2,TRBD1,TGTGCCACCAGTGACACCTTACGACAGGGTAGCGGGGAGCTGTTTTTT,CATSDTLRQGSGELFF
.,TRBV10-2,TRBJ2-2,.,TGCGCCAGCAGTGATCAGGGGGGCAACACCGGGGAGCTGTTTTTT,CASSDQGGNTGELFF
.,TRBV7-3,TRBJ1-1,.,TGTGCCAGCAGCTCGGGACCGACGGTCACTGAAGCTTTCTTT,CASSSGPTVTEAFF
.,TRBV10-2,TRBJ2-3,.,TGCGCCAGCAGTGTTGGGGTTTTGGATACGCAGTATTTT,CASSVGVLDTQYF
.,TRBV20-1,TRBJ2-7,TRBD2,TGCAGTGCTAGTTATGGTAGCGGGAGGGCCTTTGAGCAGTACTTC,CSASYGSGRAFEQYF
.,TRBV7-9,TRBJ2-1,.,TGTGCCAGCAGCTTAGCCCTAGCTGAGCAGTTCTTC,CASSLALAEQFF
.,TRBV3-1/TRBV3-2,TRBJ2-5,TRBD2,TGTGCCAGCAGCCAATTCCCTAGCGGGGTGCAAGAGACCCAGTACTTC,CASSQFPSGVQETQYF
.,TRBV6-5,TRBJ2-5,.,TGTGCCAGCAGTTTTACACTGCGGGAGACCCAGTACTTC,CASSFTLRETQYF
once,TRBV28,TRBJ2-1,.,TGTGCCAGCAGTTTGTTGGGGTTAAGGGGCGATGAGCAGTTCTTC,CASSLLGLRGDEQFF
.,TRBV3-1/TRBV3-2,TRBJ2-5,.,TGTGCCAGCAGCCCCTTCCCCGGGGGAAGCCAGTACTTC,CASSPFPGGSQYF
.,TRBV7-9,TRBJ2-5,TRBD2,TGTGCCAGCAGCTGGGGGGGACTAGAAGAGACCCAGTACTTC,CASSWGGLEETQYF
.,TRBV24-1,TRBJ2-3,.,TGTGCCACCAGTGATTCTCGCAGGGGCGAGGATACGCAGTATTTT,CATSDSRRGEDTQYF
once,TRBV5-1,TRBJ2-1,.,TGCGCCAGCAGCTTAGACAACTACAATGAGCAGTTCTTC,CASSLDNYNEQFF
once,TRBV6-2/TRBV6-3,TRBJ1-2,.,TGTGCCAGCAGCCCCGGGGGCCCTCGGGGCTACACCTTC,CASSPGGPRGYTF